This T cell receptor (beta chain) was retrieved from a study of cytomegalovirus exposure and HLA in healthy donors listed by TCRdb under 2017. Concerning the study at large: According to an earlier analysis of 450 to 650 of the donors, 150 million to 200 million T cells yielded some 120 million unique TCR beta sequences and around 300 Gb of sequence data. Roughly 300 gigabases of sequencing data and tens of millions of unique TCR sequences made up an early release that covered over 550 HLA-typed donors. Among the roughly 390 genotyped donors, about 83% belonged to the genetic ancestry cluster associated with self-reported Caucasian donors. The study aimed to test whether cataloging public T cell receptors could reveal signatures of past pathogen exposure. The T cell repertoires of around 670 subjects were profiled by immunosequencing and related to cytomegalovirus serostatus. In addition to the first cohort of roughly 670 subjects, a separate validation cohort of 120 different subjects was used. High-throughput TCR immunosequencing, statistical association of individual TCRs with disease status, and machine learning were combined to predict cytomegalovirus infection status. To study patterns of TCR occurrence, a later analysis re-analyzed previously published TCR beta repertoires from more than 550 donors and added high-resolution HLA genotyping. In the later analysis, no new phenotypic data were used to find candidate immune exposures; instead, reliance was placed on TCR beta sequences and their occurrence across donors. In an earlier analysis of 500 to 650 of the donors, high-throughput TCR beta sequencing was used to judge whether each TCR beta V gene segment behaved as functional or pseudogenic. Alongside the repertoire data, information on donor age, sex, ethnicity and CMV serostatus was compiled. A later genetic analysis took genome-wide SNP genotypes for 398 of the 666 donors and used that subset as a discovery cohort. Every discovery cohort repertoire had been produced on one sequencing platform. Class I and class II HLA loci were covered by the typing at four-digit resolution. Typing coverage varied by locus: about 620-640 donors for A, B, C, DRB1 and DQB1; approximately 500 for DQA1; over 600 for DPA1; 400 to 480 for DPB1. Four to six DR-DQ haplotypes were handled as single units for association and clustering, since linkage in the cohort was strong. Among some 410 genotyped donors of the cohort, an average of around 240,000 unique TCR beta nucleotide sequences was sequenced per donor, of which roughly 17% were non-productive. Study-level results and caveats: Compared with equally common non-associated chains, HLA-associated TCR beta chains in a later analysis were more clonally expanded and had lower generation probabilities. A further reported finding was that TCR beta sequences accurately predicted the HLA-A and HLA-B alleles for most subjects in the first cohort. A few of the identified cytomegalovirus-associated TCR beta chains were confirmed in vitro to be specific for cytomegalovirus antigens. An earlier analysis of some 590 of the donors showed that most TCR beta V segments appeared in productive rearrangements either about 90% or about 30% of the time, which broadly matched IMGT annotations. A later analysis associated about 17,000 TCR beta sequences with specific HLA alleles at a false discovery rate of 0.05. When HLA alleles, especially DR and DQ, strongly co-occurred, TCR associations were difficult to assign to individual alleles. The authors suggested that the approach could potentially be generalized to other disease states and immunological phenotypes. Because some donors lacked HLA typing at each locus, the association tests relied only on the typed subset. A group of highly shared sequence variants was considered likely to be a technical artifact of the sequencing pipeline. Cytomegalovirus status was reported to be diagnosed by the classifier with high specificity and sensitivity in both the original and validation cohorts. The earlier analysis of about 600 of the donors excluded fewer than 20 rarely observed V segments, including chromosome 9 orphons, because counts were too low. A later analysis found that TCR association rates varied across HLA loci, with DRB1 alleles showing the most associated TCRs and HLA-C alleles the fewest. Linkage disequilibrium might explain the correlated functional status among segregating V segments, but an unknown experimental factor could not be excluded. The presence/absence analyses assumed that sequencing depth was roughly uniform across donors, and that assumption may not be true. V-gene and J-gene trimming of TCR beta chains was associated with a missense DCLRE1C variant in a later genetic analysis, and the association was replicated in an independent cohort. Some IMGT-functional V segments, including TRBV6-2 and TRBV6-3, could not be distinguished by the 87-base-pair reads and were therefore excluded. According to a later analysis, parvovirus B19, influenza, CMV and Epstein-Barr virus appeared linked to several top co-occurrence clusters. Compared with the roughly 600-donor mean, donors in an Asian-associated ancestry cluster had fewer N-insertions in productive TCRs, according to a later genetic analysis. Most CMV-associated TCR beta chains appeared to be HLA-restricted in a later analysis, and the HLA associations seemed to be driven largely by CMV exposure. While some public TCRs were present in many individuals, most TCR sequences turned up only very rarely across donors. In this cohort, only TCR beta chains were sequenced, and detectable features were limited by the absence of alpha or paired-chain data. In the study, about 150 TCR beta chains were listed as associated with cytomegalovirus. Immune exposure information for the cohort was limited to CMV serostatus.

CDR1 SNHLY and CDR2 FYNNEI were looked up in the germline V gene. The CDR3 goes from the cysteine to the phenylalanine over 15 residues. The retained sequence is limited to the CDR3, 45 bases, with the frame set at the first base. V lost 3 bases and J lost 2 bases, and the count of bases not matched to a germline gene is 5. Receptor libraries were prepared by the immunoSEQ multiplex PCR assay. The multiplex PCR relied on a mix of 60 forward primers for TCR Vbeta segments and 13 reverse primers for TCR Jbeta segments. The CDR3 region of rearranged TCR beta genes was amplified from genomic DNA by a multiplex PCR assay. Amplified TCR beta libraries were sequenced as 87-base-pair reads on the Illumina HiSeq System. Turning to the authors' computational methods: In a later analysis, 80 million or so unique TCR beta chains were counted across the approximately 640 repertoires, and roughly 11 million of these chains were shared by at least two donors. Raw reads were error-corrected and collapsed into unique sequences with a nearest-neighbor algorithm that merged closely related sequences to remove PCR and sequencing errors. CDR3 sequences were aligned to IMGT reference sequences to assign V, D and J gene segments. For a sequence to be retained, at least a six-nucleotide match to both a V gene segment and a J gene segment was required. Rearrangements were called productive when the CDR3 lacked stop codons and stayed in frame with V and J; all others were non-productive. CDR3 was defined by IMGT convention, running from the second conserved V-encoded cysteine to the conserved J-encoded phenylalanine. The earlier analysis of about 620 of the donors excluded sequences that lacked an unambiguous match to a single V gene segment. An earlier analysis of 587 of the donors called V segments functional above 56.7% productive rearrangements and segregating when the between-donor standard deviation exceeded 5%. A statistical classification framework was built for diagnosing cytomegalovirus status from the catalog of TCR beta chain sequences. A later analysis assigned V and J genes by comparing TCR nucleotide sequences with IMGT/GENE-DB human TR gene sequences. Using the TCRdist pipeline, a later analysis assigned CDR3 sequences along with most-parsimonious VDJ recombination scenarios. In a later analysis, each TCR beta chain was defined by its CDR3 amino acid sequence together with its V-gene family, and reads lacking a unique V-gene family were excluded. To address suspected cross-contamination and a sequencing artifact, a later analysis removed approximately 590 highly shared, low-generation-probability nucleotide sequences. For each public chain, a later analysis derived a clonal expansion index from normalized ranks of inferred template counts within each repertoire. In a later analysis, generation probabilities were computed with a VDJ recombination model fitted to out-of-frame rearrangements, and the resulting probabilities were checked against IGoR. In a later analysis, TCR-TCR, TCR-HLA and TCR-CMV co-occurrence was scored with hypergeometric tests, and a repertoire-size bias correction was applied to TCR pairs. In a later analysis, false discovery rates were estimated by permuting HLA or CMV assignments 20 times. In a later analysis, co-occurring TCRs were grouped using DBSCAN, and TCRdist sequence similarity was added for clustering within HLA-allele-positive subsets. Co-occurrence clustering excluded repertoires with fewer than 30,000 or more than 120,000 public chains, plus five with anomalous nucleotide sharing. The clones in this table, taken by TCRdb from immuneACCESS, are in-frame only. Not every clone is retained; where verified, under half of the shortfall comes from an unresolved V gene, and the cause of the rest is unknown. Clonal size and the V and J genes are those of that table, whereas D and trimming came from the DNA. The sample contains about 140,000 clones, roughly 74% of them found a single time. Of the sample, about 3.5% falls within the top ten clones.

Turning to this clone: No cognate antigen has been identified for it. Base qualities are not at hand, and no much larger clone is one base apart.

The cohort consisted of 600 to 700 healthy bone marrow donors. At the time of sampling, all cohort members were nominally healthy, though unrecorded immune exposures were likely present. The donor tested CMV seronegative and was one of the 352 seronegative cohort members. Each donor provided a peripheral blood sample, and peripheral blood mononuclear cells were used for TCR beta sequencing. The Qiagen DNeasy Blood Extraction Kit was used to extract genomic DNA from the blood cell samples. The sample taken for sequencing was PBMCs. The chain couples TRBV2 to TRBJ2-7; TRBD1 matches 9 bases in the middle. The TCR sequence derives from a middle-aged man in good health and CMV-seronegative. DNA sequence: TGTGCCAGCAGTGACCTTGGACAGGGGCCCTACGAGCAGTACTTC. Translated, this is CASSDLGQGPYEQYF.